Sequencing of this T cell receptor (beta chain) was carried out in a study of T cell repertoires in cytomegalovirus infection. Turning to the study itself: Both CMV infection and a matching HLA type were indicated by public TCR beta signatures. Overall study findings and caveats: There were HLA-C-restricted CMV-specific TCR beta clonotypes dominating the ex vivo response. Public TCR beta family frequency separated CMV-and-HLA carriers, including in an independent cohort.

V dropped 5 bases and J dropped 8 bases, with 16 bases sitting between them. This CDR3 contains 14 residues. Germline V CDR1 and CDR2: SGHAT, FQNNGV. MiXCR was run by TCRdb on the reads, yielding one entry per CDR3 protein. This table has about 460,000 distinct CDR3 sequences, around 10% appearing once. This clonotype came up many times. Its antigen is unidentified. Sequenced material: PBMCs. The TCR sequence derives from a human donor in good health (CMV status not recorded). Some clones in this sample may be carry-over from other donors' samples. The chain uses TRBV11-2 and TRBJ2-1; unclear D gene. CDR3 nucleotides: TGTGCCAGCAGCCCTCGCCCGCGAAGGGATGAGCAGTTCTTC. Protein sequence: CASSPRPRRDEQFF.